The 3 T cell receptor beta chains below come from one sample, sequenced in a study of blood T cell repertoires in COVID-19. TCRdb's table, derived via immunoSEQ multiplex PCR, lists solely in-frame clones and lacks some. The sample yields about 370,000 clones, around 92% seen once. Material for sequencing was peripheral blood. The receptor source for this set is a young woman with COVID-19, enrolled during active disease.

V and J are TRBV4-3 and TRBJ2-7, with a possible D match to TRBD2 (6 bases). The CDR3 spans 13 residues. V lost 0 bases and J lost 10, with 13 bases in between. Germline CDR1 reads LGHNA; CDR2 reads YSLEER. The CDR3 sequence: CASSQDPGDRQYF. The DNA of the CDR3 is TGCGCCAGCAGCCAAGATCCGGGGGACCGACAGTACTTC.

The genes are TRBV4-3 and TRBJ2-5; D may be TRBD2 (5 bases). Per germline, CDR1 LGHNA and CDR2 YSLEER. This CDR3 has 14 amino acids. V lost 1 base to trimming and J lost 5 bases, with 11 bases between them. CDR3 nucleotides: TGCGCCAGCAGCCAAGTTCCTAGCCTGGAGACCCAGTACTTC. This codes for CASSQVPSLETQYF.

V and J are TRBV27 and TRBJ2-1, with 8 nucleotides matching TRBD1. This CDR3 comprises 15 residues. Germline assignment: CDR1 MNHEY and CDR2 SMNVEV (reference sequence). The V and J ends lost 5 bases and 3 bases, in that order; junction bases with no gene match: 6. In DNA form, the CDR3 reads TGTGCCAGCAGTCGCGGGGACAGGTTCTACAATGAGCAGTTCTTC. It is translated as CASSRGDRFYNEQFF.